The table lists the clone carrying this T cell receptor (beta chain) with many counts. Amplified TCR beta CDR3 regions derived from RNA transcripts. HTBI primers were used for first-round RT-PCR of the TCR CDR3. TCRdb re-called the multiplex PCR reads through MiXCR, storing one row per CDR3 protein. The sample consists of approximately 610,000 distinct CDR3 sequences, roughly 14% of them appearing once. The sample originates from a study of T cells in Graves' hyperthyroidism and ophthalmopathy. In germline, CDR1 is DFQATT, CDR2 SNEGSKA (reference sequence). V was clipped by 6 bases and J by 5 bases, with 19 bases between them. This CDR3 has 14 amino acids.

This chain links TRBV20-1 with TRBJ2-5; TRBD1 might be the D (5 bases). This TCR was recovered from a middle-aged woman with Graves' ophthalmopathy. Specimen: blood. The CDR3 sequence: CSASRTSQGETQYF. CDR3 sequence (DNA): TGCAGTGCCAGCCGGACATCCCAAGGGGAGACCCAGTACTTC.